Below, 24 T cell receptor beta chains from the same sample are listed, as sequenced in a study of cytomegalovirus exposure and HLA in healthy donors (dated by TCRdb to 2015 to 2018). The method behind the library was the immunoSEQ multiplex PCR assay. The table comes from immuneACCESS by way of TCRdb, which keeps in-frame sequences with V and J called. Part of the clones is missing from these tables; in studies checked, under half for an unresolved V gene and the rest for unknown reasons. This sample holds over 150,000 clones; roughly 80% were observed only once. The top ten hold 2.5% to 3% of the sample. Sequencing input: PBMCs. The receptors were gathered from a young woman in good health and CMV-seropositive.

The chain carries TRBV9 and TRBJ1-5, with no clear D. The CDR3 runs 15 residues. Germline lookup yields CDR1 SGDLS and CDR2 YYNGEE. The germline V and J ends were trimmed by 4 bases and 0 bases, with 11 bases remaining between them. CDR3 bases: TGTGCCAGCAGCACAACGGGTTATAGCAATCAGCCCCAGCATTTT. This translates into CASSTTGYSNQPQHF.

DNA of the CDR3: TGCAGCGTTGTTGGCGGGGCCAATCAGCCCCAGCATTTT. It specifies CSVVGGANQPQHF. The chain carries TRBV29-1 and TRBJ1-5; tentative D call: TRBD1 (5 bases). There are 13 residues in the CDR3. The ends were cut back, 4 bases at V and 3 bases at J, with 10 bases in the middle. The germline V gene has CDR1 SQVTM and CDR2 ANQGSEA.

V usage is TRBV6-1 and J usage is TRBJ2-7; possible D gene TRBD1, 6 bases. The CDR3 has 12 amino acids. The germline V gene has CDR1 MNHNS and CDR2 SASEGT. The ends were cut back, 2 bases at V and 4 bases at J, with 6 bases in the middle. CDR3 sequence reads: CASSETGYEQYF. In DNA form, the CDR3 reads TGTGCCAGCAGTGAAACAGGGTACGAGCAGTACTTC.

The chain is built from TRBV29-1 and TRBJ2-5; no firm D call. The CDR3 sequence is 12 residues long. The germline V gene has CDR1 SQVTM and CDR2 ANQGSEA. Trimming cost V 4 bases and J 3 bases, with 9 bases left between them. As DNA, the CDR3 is TGCAGCGTTGGAATAATAGAAGAGACCCAGTACTTC. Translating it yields CSVGIIEETQYF.

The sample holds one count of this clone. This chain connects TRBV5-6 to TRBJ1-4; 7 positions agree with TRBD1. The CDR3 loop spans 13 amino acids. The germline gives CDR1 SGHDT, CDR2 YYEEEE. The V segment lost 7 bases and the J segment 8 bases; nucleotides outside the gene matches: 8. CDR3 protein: CASGHRGVEKLFF. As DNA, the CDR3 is TGTGCCAGCGGACACAGGGGAGTAGAAAAACTGTTTTTT.

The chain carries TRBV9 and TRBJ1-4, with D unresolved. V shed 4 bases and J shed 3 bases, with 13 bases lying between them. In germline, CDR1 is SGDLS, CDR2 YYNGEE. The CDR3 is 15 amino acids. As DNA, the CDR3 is TGTGCCAGCAGCTCCGACACCGCACCTAATGAAAAACTGTTTTTT. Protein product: CASSSDTAPNEKLFF.

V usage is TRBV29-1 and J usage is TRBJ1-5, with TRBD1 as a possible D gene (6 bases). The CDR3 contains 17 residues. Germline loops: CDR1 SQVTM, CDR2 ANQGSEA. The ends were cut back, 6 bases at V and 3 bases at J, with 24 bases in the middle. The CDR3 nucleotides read TGCAGCGTCGAAATTAGTCAGGGGCCGTTTTACAATCAGCCCCAGCATTTT. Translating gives CSVEISQGPFYNQPQHF.

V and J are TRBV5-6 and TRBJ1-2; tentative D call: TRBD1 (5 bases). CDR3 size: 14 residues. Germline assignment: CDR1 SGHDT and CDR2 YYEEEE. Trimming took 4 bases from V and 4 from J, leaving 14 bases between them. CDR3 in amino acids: CASSPEDRGYGYTF. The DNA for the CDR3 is TGTGCCAGCAGCCCCGAGGATAGGGGCTATGGCTACACCTTC.

CDR3 protein: CAGGASLYGYTF. DNA of the CDR3: TGTGCCGGAGGGGCCTCGCTTTATGGCTACACCTTC. This chain joins TRBV7-2 and TRBJ1-2; perhaps TRBD1 as D (5 bases). CDR1 is SGHTA, CDR2 FQGNSA, per germline. V lost 11 bases to trimming and J lost 5 bases, with 15 bases between them. The CDR3 is 12 amino acids.

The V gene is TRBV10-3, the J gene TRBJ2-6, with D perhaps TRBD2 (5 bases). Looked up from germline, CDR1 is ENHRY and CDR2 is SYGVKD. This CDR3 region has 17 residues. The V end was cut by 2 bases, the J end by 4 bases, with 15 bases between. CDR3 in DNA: TGTGCCATCAGTGAGGAGGGCATTCCGGGAGGGGCCAACGTCCTGACTTTC. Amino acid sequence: CAISEEGIPGGANVLTF.

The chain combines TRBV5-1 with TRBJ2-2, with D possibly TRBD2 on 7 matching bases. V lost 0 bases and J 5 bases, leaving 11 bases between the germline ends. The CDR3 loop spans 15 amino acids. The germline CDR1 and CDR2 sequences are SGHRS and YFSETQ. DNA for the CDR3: TGCGCCAGCAGCTTGGCGGGGGGCGAAACCGGGGAGCTGTTTTTT. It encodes CASSLAGGETGELFF.

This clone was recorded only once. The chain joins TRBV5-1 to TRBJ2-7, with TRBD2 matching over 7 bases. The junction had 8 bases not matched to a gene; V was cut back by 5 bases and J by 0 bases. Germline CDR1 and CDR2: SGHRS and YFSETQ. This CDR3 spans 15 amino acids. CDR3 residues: CASSPSGTSSYEQYF. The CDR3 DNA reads TGCGCCAGCAGTCCAAGCGGGACCAGCTCCTACGAGCAGTACTTC.

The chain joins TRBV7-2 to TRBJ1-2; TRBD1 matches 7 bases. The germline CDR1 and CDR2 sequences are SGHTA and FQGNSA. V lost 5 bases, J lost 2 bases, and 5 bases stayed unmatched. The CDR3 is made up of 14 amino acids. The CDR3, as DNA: TGTGCCAGCAGCGTATCGGGACAGAACTATGGCTACACCTTC. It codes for CASSVSGQNYGYTF.

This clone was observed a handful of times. The DNA of the CDR3 is TGTGCCAGCAGCTTACAAGATACGCAGTATTTT. Translation gives CASSLQDTQYF. V is TRBV5-4 and J is TRBJ2-3; D is uncertain. Trimming left V 2 bases short and J 5 bases short, with 3 bases between. The V gene's germline CDR1 is SGHNT and CDR2 YYREEE (reference sequence). The CDR3 totals 11 residues.

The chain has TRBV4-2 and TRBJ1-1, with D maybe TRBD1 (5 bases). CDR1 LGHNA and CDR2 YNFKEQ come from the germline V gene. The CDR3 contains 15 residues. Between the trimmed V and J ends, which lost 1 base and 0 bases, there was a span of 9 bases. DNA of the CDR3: TGTGCCAGCAGCCAAGCCATGACAGTGAACACTGAAGCTTTCTTT. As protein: CASSQAMTVNTEAFF.

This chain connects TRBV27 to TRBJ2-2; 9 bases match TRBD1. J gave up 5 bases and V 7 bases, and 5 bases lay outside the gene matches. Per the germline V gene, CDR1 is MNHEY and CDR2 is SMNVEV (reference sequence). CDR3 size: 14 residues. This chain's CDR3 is CASIGDRVTGELFF. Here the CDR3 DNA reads TGTGCCAGCATTGGGGACAGGGTAACCGGGGAGCTGTTTTTT.

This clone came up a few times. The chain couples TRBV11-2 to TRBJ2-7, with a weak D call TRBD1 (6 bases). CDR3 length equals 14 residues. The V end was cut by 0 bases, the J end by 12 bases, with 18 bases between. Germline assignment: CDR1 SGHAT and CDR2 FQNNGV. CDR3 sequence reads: CASSLDWDTLSAYF. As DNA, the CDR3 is TGTGCCAGCAGCTTAGATTGGGACACACTATCGGCGTACTTC.

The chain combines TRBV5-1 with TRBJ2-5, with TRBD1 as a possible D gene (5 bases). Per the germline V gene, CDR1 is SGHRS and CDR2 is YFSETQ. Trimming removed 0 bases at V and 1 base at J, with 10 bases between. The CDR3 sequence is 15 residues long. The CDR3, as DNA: TGCGCCAGCAGCTTGGTTACAGGCACCCAAGAGACCCAGTACTTC. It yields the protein CASSLVTGTQETQYF. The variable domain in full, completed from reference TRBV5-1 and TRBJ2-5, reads KAGVTQTPRYLIKTRGQQVTLSCSPISGHRSVSWYQQTPGQGLQFLFEYFSETQRNKGNFPGRFSGRQFSNSRSEMNVSTLELGDSALYLCASSLVTGTQETQYFGPGTRLLVL.

CDR3 DNA sequence: TGTGCCAGCAGGACGGGACAGGGGTACCAGCCCCAGCATTTT. This gives the protein CASRTGQGYQPQHF. The V and J genes are TRBV6-6 and TRBJ1-5; TRBD1 matches at 10 bases. CDR3 length: 14 residues. With 6 bases clipped from V and 7 bases from J, the junction kept 6 bases outside the gene matches. Germline V gene data show CDR1 as MNHNY and CDR2 as SVGAGI (reference sequence).

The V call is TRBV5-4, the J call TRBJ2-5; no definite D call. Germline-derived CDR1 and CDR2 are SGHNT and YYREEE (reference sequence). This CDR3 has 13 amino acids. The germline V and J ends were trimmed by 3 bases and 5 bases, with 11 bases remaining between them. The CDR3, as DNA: TGTGCCAGCAGCTCTCCTATCGGGGAGACCCAGTACTTC. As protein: CASSSPIGETQYF.

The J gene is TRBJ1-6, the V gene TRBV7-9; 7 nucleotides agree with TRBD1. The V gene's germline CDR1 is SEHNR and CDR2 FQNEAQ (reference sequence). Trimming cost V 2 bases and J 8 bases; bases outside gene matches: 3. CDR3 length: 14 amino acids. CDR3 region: CASSLNRGYSPLHF. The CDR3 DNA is TGTGCCAGCAGCTTAAACAGGGGTTATTCACCCCTCCACTTT.

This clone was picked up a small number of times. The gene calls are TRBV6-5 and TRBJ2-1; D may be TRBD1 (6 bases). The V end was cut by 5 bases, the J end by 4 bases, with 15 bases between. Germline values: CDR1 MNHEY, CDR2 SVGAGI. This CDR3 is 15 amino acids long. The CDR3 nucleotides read TGTGCCAGCAGTCGGGACAACCGCCGATACAATGAGCAGTTCTTC. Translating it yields CASSRDNRRYNEQFF.

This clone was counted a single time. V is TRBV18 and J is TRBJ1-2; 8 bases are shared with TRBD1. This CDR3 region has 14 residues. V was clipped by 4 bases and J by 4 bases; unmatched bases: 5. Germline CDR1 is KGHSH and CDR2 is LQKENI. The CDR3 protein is CASSRGQGGYGYTF. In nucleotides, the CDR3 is TGTGCCAGCTCACGCGGACAGGGAGGCTATGGCTACACCTTC.

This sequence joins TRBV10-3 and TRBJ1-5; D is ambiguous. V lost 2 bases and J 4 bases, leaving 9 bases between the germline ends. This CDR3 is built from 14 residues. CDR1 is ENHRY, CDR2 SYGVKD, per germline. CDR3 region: CAISETRVNQPQHF. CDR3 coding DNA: TGTGCCATCAGTGAGACGAGGGTGAATCAGCCCCAGCATTTT.